The subject of this entry is one T cell receptor beta chain. The length of the CDR3 is 13 residues. The V and J ends lost 2 bases and 7 bases respectively, with 9 bases between them. These data are taken from a study of T cell responses to AZD1222 COVID-19 vaccine. Sequenced by immunoSEQ multiplex PCR; TCRdb stores in-frame clones only, minus some. The sample consists of under 150,000 clones, roughly 92% of them appearing once. Material: peripheral blood, obtained on day 0 of AZD1222 vaccination. The sequence was obtained from an adult in good health. The chain carries TRBV12-3 or TRBV12-4 and TRBJ2-1; the D gene could be TRBD1 or TRBD2 (5 bases each). The CDR3 here is CASSLSWGNEQFF. In DNA form, the CDR3 reads TGTGCCAGCAGTTTATCATGGGGGAATGAGCAGTTCTTC.